Presented here are 28 T cell receptor beta chains from one specimen sequenced in a study of T cell repertoires in ileal Crohn's disease. Time point defined: inflamed ileum from the surgical specimen. Generated by immunoSEQ multiplex PCR, the TCRdb table keeps only in-frame clones and is missing some. The table has approximately 6,600 clones, about 80% seen once; the top ten hold 10%. Sequenced material: ileal tissue. These receptors all stem from an adult with Crohn's disease.

This chain uses TRBV5-5 with TRBJ2-7, with 8 bases aligning to TRBD1. The CDR3 runs 19 residues. The trim removed 4 bases at V and 7 bases at J, leaving 25 bases unmatched. Germline V gene sequence: CDR1 SGHKS, CDR2 YYEKEE (reference sequence). CDR3 residues: CASSQSQPYRDRLRGEQYF. Written as DNA, the CDR3 is TGTGCCAGCAGCCAATCCCAACCCTACCGGGACAGGCTACGCGGTGAGCAGTACTTC.

The sample holds a few counts of this clone. The rearrangement joins TRBV5-4 to TRBJ2-3, with a tentative D call TRBD1 (7 bases). The germline V gene encodes CDR1 SGHNT and CDR2 YYREEE (reference sequence). The CDR3 consists of 15 residues. Trimming removed 7 bases from V and 2 bases from J, with 17 bases in between. The CDR3 sequence: CASGGTDPITDTQYF. The DNA of the CDR3 is TGTGCCAGCGGAGGGACAGATCCTATCACAGATACGCAGTATTTT.

The chain has TRBV4-1 and TRBJ2-7; perhaps TRBD1 as D (5 bases). CDR1 MGHRA and CDR2 YSYEKL come from the germline V gene. This CDR3 region has 14 residues. Trimming removed 4 bases at V and 3 bases at J, with 13 bases between. In DNA, the CDR3 is TGCGCCAGCAGCCCCACTGACACAGGCTACGAGCAGTACTTC. This encodes CASSPTDTGYEQYF.

The chain is built from TRBV7-2 and TRBJ2-5; weak D call: TRBD2 (6 bases). V shed 5 bases and J shed 2 bases, with 12 bases lying between them. The V gene's germline CDR1 is SGHTA and CDR2 FQGNSA. CDR3 length: 14 residues. The CDR3 nucleotides are TGTGCCAGCAGCCGCCTCGGAGGGCAAGAGACCCAGTACTTC. It yields the protein CASSRLGGQETQYF. Together with reference TRBV7-2 and TRBJ2-5, the CDR3 gives the full variable domain: GAGVSQSPSNKVTEKGKDVELRCDPISGHTALYWYRQSLGQGLEFLIYFQGNSAPDKSGLPSDRFSAERTGGSVSTLTIQRTQQEDSAVYLCASSRLGGQETQYFGPGTRLLVL.

By its share, this clone is large. This chain joins TRBV5-4 and TRBJ1-2, with D possibly matching TRBD1 (6 bases). V shed 6 bases and J shed 8 bases, with 17 bases lying between them. The germline V gene has CDR1 SGHNT and CDR2 YYREEE (reference sequence). This CDR3 is 13 amino acids long. CDR3 sequence reads: CASTPWGAEGYTF. The CDR3 nucleotides read TGTGCCAGCACCCCCTGGGGGGCGGAAGGCTACACCTTC.

The CDR3 bases are TGTGCCAGCATATCAGGACTAGCTGGGGACATTCAGTACTTC. It codes for CASISGLAGDIQYF. V and J are TRBV6-1 and TRBJ2-4; 8 nucleotides line up with TRBD2. Germline V gene lookup returns CDR1 MNHNS and CDR2 SASEGT. The CDR3 contains 14 residues. After removal of 7 bases from V and 8 bases from J, the junction contained 10 bases not matched to a gene.

This rearrangement joins TRBV2 to TRBJ1-2, with 7 positions matching TRBD1. The germline CDR1 and CDR2 sequences are SNHLY and FYNNEI. V lost 4 bases and J lost 5; bases outside the gene matches: 7. The CDR3 spans 14 residues. The chain's CDR3 is CASSVIRTGYGYTF. The CDR3 DNA reads as TGTGCCAGCAGTGTGATAAGGACAGGTTATGGCTACACCTTC.

The chain has TRBV6-5 and TRBJ2-7; D might be TRBD2 (6 bases). The ends were cut back, 2 bases at V and 5 bases at J, with 7 bases in the middle. Germline V gene sequence: CDR1 MNHEY, CDR2 SVGAGI. CDR3 size: 12 residues. This CDR3 reads CASSYGGNEQYF. The CDR3 coding sequence is TGTGCCAGCAGTTACGGGGGGAACGAGCAGTACTTC.

CDR3 sequence: CASTSQRGSGGYTF. The CDR3 nucleotides are TGTGCCAGCACCAGCCAGCGGGGGAGCGGTGGCTACACCTTC. The chain couples TRBV6-4 to TRBJ1-2; weak D call: TRBD1 (5 bases). Germline loops: CDR1 MRHNA, CDR2 SNTAGT. The germline V and J ends were trimmed by 7 bases and 7 bases, with 19 bases remaining between them. The CDR3 runs to 14 residues.

This chain joins TRBV2 and TRBJ1-6; 7 bases are shared with TRBD1. This CDR3 has 15 residues. Losses at the gene ends were 5 bases for V and 7 bases for J; bases not matched to a gene: 8. Germline CDR1 reads SNHLY; CDR2 reads FYNNEI. The CDR3 sequence: CASSQDRRSNSPLHF. DNA of the CDR3: TGTGCCAGCAGTCAGGACAGGAGGTCCAATTCACCCCTCCACTTT. Looking up the rest from reference TRBV2 and TRBJ1-6 gives the full variable domain: EPEVTQTPSHQVTQMGQEVILRCVPISNHLYFYWYRQILGQKVEFLVSFYNNEISEKSEIFDDQFSVERPDGSNFTLKIRSTKLEDSAMYFCASSQDRRSNSPLHFGNGTRLTVT.

The chain joins TRBV5-1 to TRBJ1-3, with unresolved D. V was trimmed by 0 bases and J by 2 bases, leaving 9 bases between them. Germline CDR1 reads SGHRS; CDR2 reads YFSETQ. The CDR3 runs to 15 residues. The CDR3 sequence: CASSLDTGAGNTIYF. For the CDR3, the DNA is TGCGCCAGCAGCTTGGACACCGGGGCTGGAAACACCATATATTTT.

This clone has just one count. This chain connects TRBV5-5 to TRBJ2-1; possibly TRBD1 for D (5 bases). The CDR3 sequence is 13 residues long. Trimming shortened V by 1 base and J by 10 bases, and 12 bases separated the two germline ends. The V gene's germline CDR1 is SGHKS and CDR2 YYEKEE (reference sequence). This chain's CDR3 is CASSLNPGSEQFF. The CDR3 DNA follows: TGTGCCAGCAGCTTGAATCCAGGGTCCGAGCAGTTCTTC. The variable domain in full, with the rest retrieved from reference TRBV5-5 and TRBJ2-1, is DAGVTQSPTHLIKTRGQQVTLRCSPISGHKSVSWYQQVLGQGPQFIFQYYEKEERGRGNFPDRFSARQFPNYSSELNVNALLLGDSALYLCASSLNPGSEQFFGPGTRLTVL.

This sequence joins TRBV5-6 and TRBJ1-1, with TRBD1 matching 8 bases. This CDR3 comprises 15 residues. V lost 9 bases to trimming and J lost 0 bases; unmatched junction nucleotides: 10. From germline, CDR1 is SGHDT and CDR2 YYEEEE. The CDR3 here is CAILRQGLMNTEAFF. CDR3 nucleotides: TGTGCCATCCTGCGACAGGGGCTTATGAACACTGAAGCTTTCTTT.

V and J are TRBV5-6 and TRBJ1-1; D remains ambiguous. Germline V gives CDR1 SGHDT, CDR2 YYEEEE. The germline V and J ends were trimmed by 2 bases and 1 base, with 12 bases remaining between them. This CDR3 has 15 residues. The CDR3 sequence is CASSLGRLPNTEAFF. The CDR3 nucleotides are TGTGCCAGCAGCTTAGGTCGACTGCCGAACACTGAAGCTTTCTTT.

The chain links TRBV10-3 to TRBJ1-1; D perhaps matches TRBD1 (5 bases). The V gene lost 10 bases and the J gene lost 6 bases, with 12 bases spanning the gap. This CDR3 spans 11 amino acids. Looked up from germline, CDR1 is ENHRY and CDR2 is SYGVKD. CDR3 bases: TGTGCCACCAAGGGGTGGGCTGAAGCTTTCTTT. Protein: CATKGWAEAFF.

The CDR3 is CASSFWQGVADTQYF. As DNA, the CDR3 is TGTGCCAGCAGCTTTTGGCAGGGCGTAGCAGATACGCAGTATTTT. This rearrangement joins TRBV5-8 to TRBJ2-3; D is perhaps TRBD1 (5 bases). The CDR3 sequence is 15 residues long. Trimming shortened V by 2 bases and J by 4 bases, and 14 bases separated the two germline ends. CDR1 and CDR2 (germline): SGHTS, YDEGEE.

J is TRBJ2-2 and V is TRBV19, with a tentative D call TRBD2 (6 bases). V was trimmed by 8 bases and J by 4 bases, leaving 20 bases between them. CDR1 and CDR2 (germline): LNHDA, SQIVND (reference sequence). CDR3 size: 16 residues. CDR3 loop: CASHRKPGDSTGELFF. CDR3 DNA: TGTGCCAGTCATAGGAAGCCGGGGGATTCCACCGGGGAGCTGTTTTTT.

This clone was recorded only once. This sequence joins TRBV5-1 and TRBJ1-2; TRBD1 aligns across 10 bases. Germline V gene data show CDR1 as SGHRS and CDR2 as YFSETQ. The CDR3 is 17 residues long. The junction had 13 bases not matched to a gene; V was cut back by 4 bases and J by 4 bases. The CDR3 coding sequence is TGCGCCAGCAGCCCAGGACAGGGGGTACGGTCCATCTATGGCTACACCTTC. Amino acids: CASSPGQGVRSIYGYTF.

CDR3 residues: CASSPIPLAGGHNEQFF. Written as DNA, the CDR3 is TGTGCCAGCTCACCAATACCGCTAGCGGGGGGCCACAATGAGCAGTTCTTC. This chain links TRBV18 with TRBJ2-1; TRBD2 aligns across 11 bases. CDR1 and CDR2 from the germline V gene are KGHSH and LQKENI. V shed 2 bases and J 5 bases; nucleotides not matched to a gene: 8. The CDR3 has 17 amino acids.

The chain joins TRBV4-1 to TRBJ2-7; tentative D call: TRBD1 (6 bases). Germline CDR1 is MGHRA and CDR2 is YSYEKL. The length of the CDR3 is 15 residues. V lost 3 bases and J lost 0, with 12 bases in between. The CDR3 DNA reads as TGCGCCAGCAGCCACGGGACACAAAACTCCTACGAGCAGTACTTC. This translates into CASSHGTQNSYEQYF.

V and J are TRBV11-3 and TRBJ2-2, with D uncertain. V shed 4 bases and J shed 6 bases, with 12 bases lying between them. CDR1 is SGHNT and CDR2 is YENEEA in the germline V gene. The CDR3 sequence is 14 residues long. The DNA of the CDR3 is TGTGCCAGCAGCTCGACCCCCGCGGCCGGGGAGCTGTTTTTT. It translates to CASSSTPAAGELFF.

The chain couples TRBV2 to TRBJ1-2; 9 bases are a match to TRBD1. This CDR3 is built from 15 residues. The V gene end was trimmed by 6 bases and the J gene end by 8 bases; junction bases not matched to a gene: 13. Germline CDR1 is SNHLY and CDR2 is FYNNEI. Written as DNA, the CDR3 is TGTGCCAGCAGAGAACTACAGGGGGCTGAAAGCGGCTACACCTTC. Protein sequence: CASRELQGAESGYTF.

This clone was seen a few times. The chain combines TRBV6-4 with TRBJ2-6, with D possibly being TRBD1 (6 bases). Trimming took off 3 bases at V and 0 bases at J, with 9 bases between the two ends. The CDR3 totals 16 residues. Looked up from germline, CDR1 is MRHNA and CDR2 is SNTAGT. The CDR3 protein is CASSESGHSGANVLTF. The CDR3 coding sequence is TGTGCCAGCAGTGAGTCGGGACACTCTGGGGCCAACGTCCTGACTTTC.

This clone was counted only a few times. The rearrangement uses TRBV4-1 and TRBJ1-1, with 7 nucleotides matching TRBD1. Trimming took 5 bases from V and 2 from J; bases not matched to a gene: 11. Germline values: CDR1 MGHRA, CDR2 YSYEKL. The CDR3 is 16 amino acids. The CDR3 loop reads CASSAQYGTVNTEAFF. DNA of the CDR3: TGCGCCAGCAGCGCTCAATATGGGACAGTAAACACTGAAGCTTTCTTT.

The chain links TRBV4-2 to TRBJ1-5, with D unresolved. The V and J ends lost 1 base and 4 bases respectively, with 5 bases between them. This CDR3 is built from 13 residues. The germline V gene encodes CDR1 LGHNA and CDR2 YNFKEQ. CDR3 residues: CASSQVRNQPQHF. In nucleotides, the CDR3 is TGTGCCAGCAGCCAAGTCCGAAATCAGCCCCAGCATTTT.

This clone ranks as large. Other DNA sequences within the sample encode an identical CDR3. V usage is TRBV4-2 and J usage is TRBJ2-7; no reliable D call. In germline, CDR1 is LGHNA, CDR2 YNFKEQ. V lost 3 bases, J lost 0 bases, and 3 bases lay in between. The CDR3 spans 12 residues. Written as DNA, the CDR3 is TGTGCCAGCAGCCAGGACTCCTACGAGCAGTACTTC. Amino acid sequence: CASSQDSYEQYF.

The rearrangement joins TRBV2 to TRBJ2-5; 7 bases agree with TRBD1. V dropped 2 bases and J dropped 3; count of bases not matched to a gene: 3. CDR1 and CDR2 from the germline V gene are SNHLY and FYNNEI. This CDR3 has 14 amino acids. CDR3 sequence (DNA): TGTGCCAGCAGTGAAAGGACAGGCGAAGAGACCCAGTACTTC. Amino acids: CASSERTGEETQYF.

V usage is TRBV10-3 and J usage is TRBJ2-1; no definite D call. Germline CDR1 reads ENHRY; CDR2 reads SYGVKD. This CDR3 region has 15 residues. Trimming took off 5 bases at V and 0 bases at J, with 11 bases between the two ends. The chain's CDR3 is CAISFTASSYNEQFF. As DNA, the CDR3 is TGTGCCATCAGTTTTACTGCGAGCTCCTACAATGAGCAGTTCTTC.